These T cell receptor beta chains were read from a single sample in a study of regulatory T cells in long-lasting Graves disease. TCRdb re-called the multiplex PCR reads through MiXCR, storing one row per CDR3 protein. This sample has about 620,000 distinct CDR3 sequences, with roughly 15% found just once. In addition, the sample was reused for a study of T cells in Graves' hyperthyroidism and ophthalmopathy.

The sample was peripheral blood mononuclear cells (PBMCs), taken at new diagnosis, from a patient treated with antithyroid drugs. These receptors all stem from a woman aged 25 to 45 with Graves disease. Both conserved end residues are part of each CDR3. A D gene is named only where the DNA matches it firmly. Expanded clones get a size class; other rows say once, few or many, or leave the size out.

>TRBV20-1|TRBJ2-2|-|-
TGCAGTGCCCTTAAGCCCGAGGGGGCCGGGGAGCTGTTTTTT
CSALKPEGAGELFF
>TRBV14|TRBJ2-3|-|-
TGTGCCAGCAGCGAAACAGGAAGGGATACGCAGTATTTT
CASSETGRDTQYF
>TRBV6-2/TRBV6-3|TRBJ1-5|-|few
TGTGCCAGCAGTGAAAACAGGTTTAACAATCAGCCCCAGCATTTT
CASSENRFNNQPQHF
>TRBV28|TRBJ2-3|-|many
TGTGCCAGCAGGACATTTCTTGGCACAGATACGCAGTATTTT
CASRTFLGTDTQYF
>TRBV4-1|TRBJ1-5|-|-
TGCGCCAGCAGCCAAGGGTCGGGGATGAGCAATCAGCCCCAGCATTTT
CASSQGSGMSNQPQHF
>TRBV24-1|TRBJ1-5|TRBD1|few
TGTGCCACCAGTGACCGACAGGGGAGTCAGCCCCAGCATTTT
CATSDRQGSQPQHF
>TRBV6-5|TRBJ1-1|-|-
TGTGCCAGCAGTTACTCGGGGGGTATAGTGACCACTGAAGCTTTCTTT
CASSYSGGIVTTEAFF
>TRBV20-1|TRBJ1-1|-|many
TGCAGTGCTAGAGGCGGGGCTAGTAACACTGAAGCTTTCTTT
CSARGGASNTEAFF
>TRBV15|TRBJ2-3|TRBD2|few
TGTGCCACCAGCAGAAAAGCGGGAGGGCCAACAGATACGCAGTATTTT
CATSRKAGGPTDTQYF
>TRBV18|TRBJ1-1|-|-
TGTGCCAGCTCACCACTAGGGCCTGAAGCTTTCTTT
CASSPLGPEAFF
>TRBV7-3|TRBJ2-5|-|many
TGTGCCAGCAGCTTAACTAGCGGGACAGGGGAGACCCAGTACTTC
CASSLTSGTGETQYF
>TRBV5-1|TRBJ2-7|-|-
TGCGCCAGCAGCTTTGGAACAGGACGGCCGGACGAGCAGTACTTC
CASSFGTGRPDEQYF
>TRBV2|TRBJ2-5|-|few
TGTGCCAGCAGTGTGGGGTACCAAGAGACCCAGTACTTC
CASSVGYQETQYF
>TRBV12-5|TRBJ1-1|-|many
TGTGCTAGTGGTTTGTACGGGGTTTGGAACACTGAAGCTTTCTTT
CASGLYGVWNTEAFF
>TRBV20-1|TRBJ2-7|-|many
TGCAGTGCTCCCCATGGCTACGAGCAGTACTTC
CSAPHGYEQYF
>TRBV7-2|TRBJ2-2|TRBD2|-
TGTGCCAGCAGCAATCTCGGGGGGGTCACCGGGGAGCTGTTTTTT
CASSNLGGVTGELFF
>TRBV24-1|TRBJ1-5|-|few
TGTGCCACCAGTGACGACGGCTACAATCAGCCCCAGCATTTT
CATSDDGYNQPQHF
>TRBV7-9|TRBJ2-2|-|-
TGTGCCAGCAGCCAAGTGGCCCACCGAAACACCGGGGAGCTGTTTTTT
CASSQVAHRNTGELFF
>TRBV28|TRBJ1-5|-|many
TGTGCCAGCAGTTTCGGGCTATCGAATCAGCCCCAGCATTTT
CASSFGLSNQPQHF
>TRBV19|TRBJ2-1|-|-
TGTGCCAGTAATGGCGGATCCTACAATGAGCAGTTCTTC
CASNGGSYNEQFF
>TRBV19|TRBJ2-3|TRBD1|few
TGTGCCAGTAACACGGACAGGGCGGCAGATACGCAGTATTTT
CASNTDRAADTQYF
>TRBV30|TRBJ2-7|-|-
TGTGCCTGGAGTGCTCAGGGCGCCTACGAGCAGTACTTC
CAWSAQGAYEQYF
>TRBV4-1|TRBJ1-1|-|-
TGCGCCAGCAGCCAAGAGTTCCGGCAGACGAACACTGAAGCTTTCTTT
CASSQEFRQTNTEAFF
>TRBV7-9|TRBJ1-4|-|-
TGTGCCAGCAGCCCCGGGACGCGGGGAGAAAAACTGTTTTTT
CASSPGTRGEKLFF
>TRBV6-1|TRBJ2-3|-|few
TGTGCCAGCAGACGCTCGGATACGCAGTATTTT
CASRRSDTQYF
>TRBV7-6|TRBJ1-1|-|many
TGTGCCAGCAGCTTGCTGACAGGACACCAGAACACTGAAGCTTTCTTT
CASSLLTGHQNTEAFF
>TRBV3-1|TRBJ2-5|TRBD2|-
TGTGCCAGCAGCCAGGATAGGGGAAAACTAGCGGGAGCTATGGAGACCCAGTACTTC
CASSQDRGKLAGAMETQYF
>TRBV7-8|TRBJ2-3|-|many
TGTGCCAGCAGCTTAATAGGGGGAGTAGATACGCAGTATTTT
CASSLIGGVDTQYF
>TRBV3-1|TRBJ1-6|-|many
TGTGCCAGCAGCCCTCGACAGGTGTCACCCCTCCACTTT
CASSPRQVSPLHF
>TRBV28|TRBJ2-3|TRBD2|few
TGTGCCAGCAGCGTAGCGGGAGGTTCTGCAGATACGCAGTATTTT
CASSVAGGSADTQYF
>TRBV12-3/TRBV12-4|TRBJ1-6|TRBD1|many
TGTGCCAGCAGTTTCGGGACAGGGGGTGATTCACCCCTCCACTTT
CASSFGTGGDSPLHF
>TRBV10-3|TRBJ2-7|-|-
TGTGCCGCGATGGACGGGCTCTCCTACGAGCAGTACTTC
CAAMDGLSYEQYF
>TRBV27|TRBJ2-4|-|many
TGTGCCAGCAGGACAATATTCGGGAAAAACATTCAGTACTTC
CASRTIFGKNIQYF